The text below deals with one T cell receptor (beta chain). The data derive from a study of blood T cell repertoires in COVID-19. Study details: COVID-19 samples collected from the United States, Italy and Spain covered acute and convalescent phases. The cDNA or gDNA used as material had been derived from T cells, B-cell-depleted T cells, or PBMCs.

In the authors' methods: Estimated nucleated cell counts came from reference gene primer amplification. Sequenced by immunoSEQ multiplex PCR; TCRdb stores in-frame clones only, minus some. V and J calls and clone size are given by that table; D and trimming were obtained from the DNA. This table holds under 150,000 clones, roughly 79% found once. The CDR3 is 13 residues long. V was clipped by 0 bases and J by 10 bases, with 12 bases between them. The sample taken for sequencing was peripheral blood. This rearrangement joins TRBV12-3 or TRBV12-4 to TRBJ1-1; perhaps TRBD1 as D (5 bases). The source is a man in his sixties or seventies with active or convalescent COVID-19. The CDR3 protein is CASSLAQGSGAFF. As DNA, the CDR3 is TGTGCCAGCAGTTTAGCGCAGGGTTCCGGAGCTTTCTTT.